This T cell receptor (beta chain) was captured by sequencing in a study of blood T cell repertoires in COVID-19. This clone was observed a few times. Enrolled through a virtual design, the participants were between 18 and 89 years of age and came from approximately 25 US areas. Participant reports of clinical history set cohort assignment. Cohort 3 donors counted as recovered after two negative PCRs, clearance, or resolved symptoms. Profiled with immunoSEQ multiplex PCR; TCRdb holds only in-frame clones, not every one. The table shows under 450,000 clones, with roughly four fifths occurring only once. Germline assignment: CDR1 SNHLY and CDR2 FYNNEI. V gave up 7 bases and J gave up 5 bases, with 16 bases separating them. There are 14 residues in the CDR3.

Source material: PBMCs or T cells enriched from blood (not recorded which). The clonotype originates from a woman in her forties or fifties who had recovered from COVID-19. V and J are TRBV2 and TRBJ2-3; maybe TRBD2 (6 bases). The CDR3 is CASTSGTEGDTQYF. CDR3 DNA: TGTGCCAGCACTTCCGGGACGGAGGGAGATACGCAGTATTTT.